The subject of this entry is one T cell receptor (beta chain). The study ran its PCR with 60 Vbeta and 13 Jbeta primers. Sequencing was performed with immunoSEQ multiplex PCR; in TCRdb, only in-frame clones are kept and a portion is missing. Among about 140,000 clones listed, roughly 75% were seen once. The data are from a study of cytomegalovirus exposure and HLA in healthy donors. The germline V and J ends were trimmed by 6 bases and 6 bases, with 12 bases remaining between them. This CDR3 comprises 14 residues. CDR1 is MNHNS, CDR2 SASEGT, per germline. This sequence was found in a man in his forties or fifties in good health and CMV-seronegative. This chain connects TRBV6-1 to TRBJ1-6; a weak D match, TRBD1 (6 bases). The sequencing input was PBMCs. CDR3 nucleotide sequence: TGTGCCAGCAGCAGGGGCCCGGGTAATTCACCCCTCCACTTT. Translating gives CASSRGPGNSPLHF.